This record covers a single TCR beta chain. Sequenced by immunoSEQ multiplex PCR; TCRdb stores in-frame clones only, minus some. The sample has roughly 490,000 clones, 70% to 80% seen once; the top ten hold approximately 12%. The CDR3 covers 15 residues. Germline loops: CDR1 SGHRS, CDR2 YFSETQ. After removal of 1 base from V and 6 bases from J, the junction contained 2 bases not matched to a gene. Healthy adults negative for HIV, lacking recent acute infections or vaccinations, served as donors. The sample originates from a study of shared clonotypes between healthy human individuals. The sequenced material came from PBMCs. The sequence came from a middle-aged woman in good health. Some clones in this sample may be carry-over from other donors' samples. The chain joins TRBV5-1 to TRBJ2-3; 13 bases map to TRBD2. CDR3 in amino acids: CASSLTSGRGDTQYF. The DNA of the CDR3 is TGCGCCAGCAGCTTGACTAGCGGGAGGGGGGATACGCAGTATTTT.